The 14 T cell receptor beta chains listed next were all sequenced from one sample in a study of blood T cell repertoires in COVID-19. Assay: immunoSEQ multiplex PCR; the TCRdb copy retains only in-frame clones and omits some. Among about 220,000 clones listed, roughly 87% were seen once. Sequences were obtained from PBMCs or T cells enriched from blood (not recorded which). Receptors were obtained from a young woman with acute COVID-19.

V gene TRBV12-3 or TRBV12-4 combines with J gene TRBJ2-3; D is uncertain. The CDR3 covers 11 residues. Trimming shortened V by 5 bases and J by 2 bases, and 2 bases separated the two germline ends. CDR3 region: CASSLTDTQYF. The CDR3 DNA reads TGTGCCAGCAGTCTCACAGATACGCAGTATTTT.

This chain links TRBV6-5 with TRBJ1-5, with D perhaps matching TRBD1 (5 bases). The CDR3 spans 15 residues. Germline V gene lookup returns CDR1 MNHEY and CDR2 SVGAGI. V was trimmed by 5 bases and J by 0 bases, leaving 11 bases between them. The CDR3, as DNA: TGTGCCAGCAGTCCCGTGGGGCTTAGCAATCAGCCCCAGCATTTT. Residues: CASSPVGLSNQPQHF.

The chain combines TRBV3-1 (or the pseudogene TRBV3-2) with TRBJ2-1; 10 bases are a match to TRBD2. There are 14 residues in the CDR3. Unmatched junction bases numbered 6, after V lost 6 bases and J lost 7 bases. Germline assignment: CDR1 LGHDT and CDR2 YNNKEL (reference sequence). The CDR3 bases are TGTGCCAGCAGTCGAGCGGGGGGGCCGAATGAGCAGTTCTTC. It translates to CASSRAGGPNEQFF.

The chain is built from TRBV14 and TRBJ1-4; 7 positions match TRBD1. Per the germline V gene, CDR1 is SGHDN and CDR2 is FVKESK. The V gene end was trimmed by 5 bases and the J gene end by 6 bases; junction bases not matched to a gene: 9. CDR3 size: 15 residues. In DNA, the CDR3 is TGTGCCAGCAGCTTAACCGGGACAGCACATGAAAAACTGTTTTTT. This gives the protein CASSLTGTAHEKLFF. Together with reference TRBV14 and TRBJ1-4, the CDR3 gives the full variable domain: EAGVTQFPSHSVIEKGQTVTLRCDPISGHDNLYWYRRVMGKEIKFLLHFVKESKQDESGMPNNRFLAERTGGTYSTLKVQPAELEDSGVYFCASSLTGTAHEKLFFGSGTQLSVL.

This clone was counted a single time. The V gene is TRBV7-8, the J gene TRBJ2-3, with 14 bases fitting TRBD2. The CDR3 spans 16 residues. In germline, CDR1 is SGHVS, CDR2 FQNEAQ. J lost 13 bases, V lost 0 bases, and 9 bases had no gene match. The CDR3, as DNA: TGTGCCAGCAGCTTAGCGGGGACTAGCGGGGGACCCGCGGAGTATTTT. This encodes CASSLAGTSGGPAEYF.

This chain connects TRBV30 to TRBJ1-1; D remains unclear. The CDR3 spans 13 residues. CDR1 is GTSNPN and CDR2 is SVGIG in the germline V gene (reference sequence). Trimming left V 4 bases short and J 0 bases short, with 9 bases between. DNA for the CDR3: TGTGCCTGGATAACGGGAGTGAACACTGAAGCTTTCTTT. This sequence encodes CAWITGVNTEAFF. Combining the CDR3 with reference TRBV30 and TRBJ1-1 gives the whole variable domain SQTIHQWPATLVQPVGSPLSLECTVEGTSNPNLYWYRQAAGRGLQLLFYSVGIGQISSEVPQNLSASRPQDRQFILSSKKLLLSDSGFYLCAWITGVNTEAFFGQGTRLTVV.

V gene TRBV5-8 combines with J gene TRBJ1-4, with 7 positions matching TRBD1. J lost 1 base, V lost 2 bases, and 2 bases had no gene match. CDR3 size: 15 residues. In germline, CDR1 is SGHTS, CDR2 YDEGEE. The CDR3 loop is CASSFQGGTNEKLFF. The CDR3 DNA follows: TGTGCCAGCAGCTTCCAGGGGGGAACTAATGAAAAACTGTTTTTT.

This rearrangement joins TRBV7-9 to TRBJ2-1, with D tentatively TRBD1 (6 bases). CDR3 size: 12 residues. The V gene lost 6 bases and the J gene lost 9 bases, with 12 bases spanning the gap. From germline, CDR1 is SEHNR and CDR2 FQNEAQ (reference sequence). As DNA, the CDR3 is TGTGCCAGCAGACCGACAGGAGCTGAGCAGTTCTTC. This sequence encodes CASRPTGAEQFF.

This chain connects TRBV7-6 to TRBJ2-7; weak D call: TRBD1 (6 bases). Trimming took off 1 base at V and 2 bases at J, with 12 bases between the two ends. The CDR3 covers 15 residues. The germline CDR1 and CDR2 sequences are SGHVS and FNYEAQ. CDR3 amino acids: CASSLGTGIPYEQYF. The CDR3 region has the DNA TGTGCCAGCAGCTTAGGCACAGGGATCCCCTACGAGCAGTACTTC.

V gene TRBV5-1 combines with J gene TRBJ1-2; D remains unclear. CDR3 length: 13 residues. Per germline, CDR1 SGHRS and CDR2 YFSETQ. Deletions cut 4 bases from V and 4 bases from J, with 11 bases between. The CDR3 loop reads CASSTLRSYGYTF. CDR3 nucleotides: TGCGCCAGCAGCACTCTCAGGTCCTATGGCTACACCTTC.

The chain's CDR3 is CASSPRGANTGELFF. The CDR3 DNA reads TGTGCCAGCTCACCACGGGGGGCGAACACCGGGGAGCTGTTTTTT. The chain uses TRBV18 and TRBJ2-2; tentative D call: TRBD2 (6 bases). The CDR3 has 15 amino acids. V lost 1 base to trimming and J lost 0 bases, with 6 bases between them. CDR1 and CDR2 from the germline V gene are KGHSH and LQKENI.

The chain couples TRBV4-2 to TRBJ2-1; 13 bases map to TRBD2. Per the germline V gene, CDR1 is LGHNA and CDR2 is YNFKEQ. V lost 3 bases and J lost 8; bases outside the gene matches: 7. CDR3 length: 16 amino acids. The CDR3 region is CASSHGLAGEGDEQFF. CDR3 sequence (DNA): TGTGCCAGCAGCCATGGACTAGCGGGGGAGGGCGATGAGCAGTTCTTC.

The chain recombines TRBV9 with TRBJ1-5; possible D gene TRBD1, 5 bases. The V end lost 7 bases, the J end lost 4 bases, and 15 bases lay between the germline ends. Germline V gene sequence: CDR1 SGDLS, CDR2 YYNGEE. The length of the CDR3 is 14 residues. This CDR3 is CASGSGGANQPQHF. The DNA of the CDR3 is TGTGCCAGCGGCTCGGGAGGGGCTAATCAGCCCCAGCATTTT.

The chain is built from TRBV30 and TRBJ1-1; TRBD1 matches at 7 bases. The CDR3 sequence is 14 residues long. V trimming: 2 bases; J trimming: 2 bases; junction bases outside the gene matches: 5. From germline, CDR1 is GTSNPN and CDR2 SVGIG (reference sequence). The CDR3 loop reads CAWSRGQINTEAFF. The CDR3 DNA sequence: TGTGCCTGGAGTAGGGGACAGATAAACACTGAAGCTTTCTTT.